This is a list of T cell receptor beta chains from one sample in a study of T cell repertoires in cytomegalovirus infection. One entry per CDR3 protein results from TCRdb running MiXCR on the reads. Of about 490,000 distinct CDR3 sequences in the sample, more than 25% are singletons; the top ten hold over 10%. The sequencing sample was made of PBMCs. These receptor sequences come from a human donor in good health (CMV status not recorded). Some clones in this sample may be carry-over from other donors' samples. Each CDR3 is given with its conserved first and last residue. The D gene is left open where the match is weak. Only some rows state a clone size, as once, few, many or a class for expanded clones.

D	V	size	J	length	DNA	CDR3
NA	TRBV6-1	few	TRBJ2-1	13	TGTGCCAGCAACTTAGGGCGGAACAATGAGCAGTTCTTC	CASNLGRNNEQFF
NA	TRBV7-2	few	TRBJ2-5	13	TGTGCCAGCAGCCCCACAGTCCAAGAGACCCAGTACTTC	CASSPTVQETQYF
TRBD2	TRBV10-3	NA	TRBJ2-5	15	TGTGCCATCAGTGAACAACTAGCGGGTCAAGAGACCCAGTACTTC	CAISEQLAGQETQYF
TRBD1	TRBV27	many	TRBJ1-6	15	TGTGCCAGCAGACCACTGGACAGGACGGATTCACCCCTCCACTTT	CASRPLDRTDSPLHF
TRBD1	TRBV24-1	few	TRBJ1-2	14	TGTGCCACCAGTGATCAGGACAGGCCGGGTGGCTACACCTTC	CATSDQDRPGGYTF
TRBD2	TRBV10-3	NA	TRBJ2-3	16	TGTGCCACCCACCCCAGACTAGCGGGGGGGACAGATACGCAGTATTTT	CATHPRLAGGTDTQYF
NA	TRBV7-2	NA	TRBJ2-3	16	TGTGCCAGCAGCTTAGAGGCCGTCAGTGGCACAGATACGCAGTATTTT	CASSLEAVSGTDTQYF
TRBD2	TRBV24-1	NA	TRBJ2-3	16	TGTGCCACCAGTGCCGGACTAGCGGGAGCGTCAGATACGCAGTATTTT	CATSAGLAGASDTQYF
NA	TRBV20-1	NA	TRBJ2-1	16	TGCAGTGCTAGAGATCTGGCGGGAACTAGCTACAATGAGCAGTTCTTC	CSARDLAGTSYNEQFF
NA	TRBV5-6	NA	TRBJ1-4	13	TGTGCCAGCAGAAGCTTAGCCCATGAAAAACTGTTTTTT	CASRSLAHEKLFF
TRBD2	TRBV12-3/TRBV12-4	few	TRBJ2-5	15	TGTGCCAGCAGAGGGACTAGCGGGATACAAGAGACCCAGTACTTC	CASRGTSGIQETQYF
TRBD2	TRBV20-1	NA	TRBJ2-2	15	TGCAGTGCTTCGGGACTAGCGGGAGACAGCGGGGAGCTGTTTTTT	CSASGLAGDSGELFF
NA	TRBV28	NA	TRBJ1-1	12	TGTGCCAGCAGTACCCGGGGCCTCGAAGCTTTCTTT	CASSTRGLEAFF
TRBD2	TRBV7-2	NA	TRBJ2-3	16	TGTGCCAGCAGCGAGATCCGGGACTACACCACAGATACGCAGTATTTT	CASSEIRDYTTDTQYF
NA	TRBV6-5	once	TRBJ1-1	13	TGTGCCAGCAGTTCACAGAGCCACACTGAAGCTTTCTTT	CASSSQSHTEAFF
NA	TRBV6-1	NA	TRBJ1-3	15	TGTGCCAGCAGTCTAACAGGAGCCTCTGGAAACACCATATATTTT	CASSLTGASGNTIYF
NA	TRBV11-3	NA	TRBJ2-5	14	TGTGCCAGCTCCATGGTAGGGGGCCAAGAGACCCAGTACTTC	CASSMVGGQETQYF
NA	TRBV5-4	NA	TRBJ1-1	14	TGTGCCAGCAGCTCTCCGACTGGGGGCACTGAAGCTTTATTT	CASSSPTGGTEALF
NA	TRBV24-1	NA	TRBJ2-5	14	TGTGCCACCAGTGATTTTCACAGAGGGGAGACCCAGTACTTC	CATSDFHRGETQYF
TRBD1	TRBV30	NA	TRBJ1-5	15	TGTGCCTGGAGTCCGGGACAGGGTTTCAATCAGCCCCAGCATTTT	CAWSPGQGFNQPQHF
TRBD1	TRBV6-5	once	TRBJ2-4	20	TGTGCCAGCAGTTACCGACCGCCGGTGGCCGGGACAGGGGGCTTGAACATTCAGTACTTC	CASSYRPPVAGTGGLNIQYF
NA	TRBV4-1	NA	TRBJ1-1	13	TGCGCCAGCAGCCAGGGCAGCGGGACTGAAGCTTTCTTT	CASSQGSGTEAFF
TRBD2	TRBV7-2	many	TRBJ2-5	13	TGTGCCAGCCTCCGGGCGGGAGAAGAGACCCAGTACTTC	CASLRAGEETQYF
NA	TRBV10-3	few	TRBJ1-1	13	TGTGCCATACAAGCAAGGCGGAACACTGAAGCTTTCTTT	CAIQARRNTEAFF
NA	TRBV19	many	TRBJ2-1	16	TGTGCCAGTAGTATAGATCGGGCGGGAAGCTACAATGAGCAGTTCTTC	CASSIDRAGSYNEQFF
NA	TRBV5-1	few	TRBJ2-1	13	TGCGCCAGCAGCTTCCAGGGCCCCAATGAGCAGTTCTTC	CASSFQGPNEQFF
NA	TRBV5-1	NA	TRBJ2-3	15	TGCGCCAGCAGCTCCACAGGGCCGAGCACAGATACGCAGTATTTT	CASSSTGPSTDTQYF
NA	TRBV19	few	TRBJ2-3	13	TGTGCCACCCGCAGCCCTAGCACAGATACGCAGTATTTT	CATRSPSTDTQYF
NA	TRBV7-3	NA	TRBJ2-1	15	TGTGCCAGCAGCTTAACTAGGGGACCGGCGGGGGAGCAGTTCTTC	CASSLTRGPAGEQFF
NA	TRBV20-1	NA	TRBJ1-5	13	TGCAGTGCTCAGGGGCCGGGGGATCAGCCCCAGCATTTT	CSAQGPGDQPQHF
TRBD2	TRBV29-1	few	TRBJ2-3	12	TGCGGAACTAGCGGGGGCACAGATACGCAGTATTTT	CGTSGGTDTQYF
TRBD2	TRBV5-1	NA	TRBJ2-1	19	TGCGCCAGCAGCTTGGCCCTGGGTAGCGGGAGTTTGTCCTACAATGAGCAGTTCTTC	CASSLALGSGSLSYNEQFF
TRBD2	TRBV5-4	few	TRBJ2-1	14	TGTGCCAGCAGACATAGCGGGAGGGCCACTGAGCAGTTCTTC	CASRHSGRATEQFF
TRBD2	TRBV12-3/TRBV12-4	NA	TRBJ2-1	14	TGTGCCAGCAGTACTCTAGCGGGAGGGATAGAGCAGTTCTTC	CASSTLAGGIEQFF
TRBD1	TRBV5-1	NA	TRBJ2-5	14	TGCGCCAGCAGTTCTCGACAGGGCCCAGAGACCCAGTACTTC	CASSSRQGPETQYF
NA	TRBV28	NA	TRBJ1-4	12	TGTGCCAGCACCGGGGGGGAGGAAAAACTGTTTTTT	CASTGGEEKLFF
TRBD1	TRBV5-5	few	TRBJ1-2	17	TGTGCCAGCAGCTCCTCTTCAACAGGGGCCGCATCCTATGGCTACACCTTC	CASSSSSTGAASYGYTF
NA	TRBV19	few	TRBJ1-2	16	TGTGCCAGTAGTCCTGAATCGGGACGGTTTAACTATGGCTACACCTTC	CASSPESGRFNYGYTF
TRBD1	TRBV7-2	many	TRBJ2-7	15	TGTGCCAGCACTATAGGACAGGGGTATGTCCACGAGCAGTACTTC	CASTIGQGYVHEQYF
NA	TRBV7-2	few	TRBJ1-2	16	TGTGCCAGCAGCTCCGGGCCCGGGGGTAATAACTATGGCTACACCTTC	CASSSGPGGNNYGYTF
NA	TRBV6-1	few	TRBJ1-5	18	TGTGCCAGCAGTGAAGCCGTCAGGGGACGTTATAGCAATCAGCCCCAGCATTTT	CASSEAVRGRYSNQPQHF
NA	TRBV7-9	NA	TRBJ2-1	16	TGTGCCAGCAGCTTAAGTAGTGGTGGCTATGACAATGAGCAGTTCTTC	CASSLSSGGYDNEQFF